This TCR beta chain was recovered during a study of naive and memory T cell subsets. Whole-study results and caveats: TCR counts from RNA may reflect activation-linked expression changes. Possibly reflecting memory cells re-expressing CD45RA, a few larger clonotypes occurred in naive repertoires, especially CD8. Each distinct alpha or beta sequence counts as one clonotype.

The V end was cut by 3 bases, the J end by 4 bases, with 9 bases between. The germline V gene has CDR1 SGHRS and CDR2 YFSETQ. This CDR3 region has 13 residues. Separate alpha and beta amplification began at the second PCR step. Sequential positive selection took CD4 T cells first, then CD8 T cells. Both TRBC1 and TRBC2 were covered by a beta constant-region primer of two equimolar oligonucleotides. Nested alpha and beta constant-region primers with the SP2 primer drove four PCR rounds on ligated cDNA. TCRdb used MiXCR to reprocess the UMI-ligation and nested PCR reads, holding one entry per CDR3 protein. This table has fewer than 150,000 distinct CDR3 sequences, approximately 21% appearing once. About this clonotype: Its target is unknown.

The sequenced sample was naive CD8+ T cells from blood. The receptor was isolated from a human donor in good health. The rearrangement uses TRBV5-1 and TRBJ2-3; D not certain. As DNA, the CDR3 is TGCGCCAGCAGCTCGCAGGAAGCAGATACGCAGTATTTT. Translation: CASSSQEADTQYF.